These 29 T cell receptor beta chains came from one sample sequenced in a study of cytomegalovirus exposure and HLA in healthy donors. Primers: 60 Vbeta forward and 13 Jbeta reverse. Profiling relied on immunoSEQ multiplex PCR, and the TCRdb table lists in-frame clones only, not all of them. The sample lists fewer than 70,000 clones; roughly 70% were seen once. What was sequenced was PBMCs. The receptors originated from a man in his fifties or sixties in good health and CMV-seronegative.

As DNA, the CDR3 is TGTGCCAGCAGTGAAGAACAAAACACCGGGGAGCTGTTTTTT. Protein: CASSEEQNTGELFF. The rearrangement uses TRBV2 and TRBJ2-2; the D is unclear. This CDR3 is built from 14 residues. With 1 base removed from V and 2 bases from J, the gap between germline ends came to 5 bases. The germline gives CDR1 SNHLY, CDR2 FYNNEI.

The chain couples TRBV13 to TRBJ2-3; tentative D call: TRBD1 (5 bases). V was cut by 4 bases and J by 3 bases, with 17 bases left in between. The germline gives CDR1 PRHDT, CDR2 FYEKMQ (reference sequence). The CDR3 spans 16 residues. The CDR3 protein is CASSWPGAGNTDTQYF. CDR3 coding DNA: TGTGCCAGCAGCTGGCCTGGGGCAGGGAATACAGATACGCAGTATTTT.

This rearrangement joins TRBV11-2 to TRBJ2-2; D might be TRBD1 (6 bases). This CDR3 is 16 amino acids long. V was shortened by 4 bases and J by 2 bases, with 14 bases between the two germline ends. The V gene's germline CDR1 is SGHAT and CDR2 FQNNGV. CDR3 region: CASSSLTGHNTGELFF. DNA for the CDR3: TGTGCCAGCAGCTCCCTTACGGGACATAACACCGGGGAGCTGTTTTTT.

V and J are TRBV9 and TRBJ1-1; TRBD1 matches at 7 bases. After removal of 3 bases from V and 4 bases from J, the junction contained 9 bases not matched to a gene. The CDR3 contains 15 residues. The germline V gene encodes CDR1 SGDLS and CDR2 YYNGEE. DNA for the CDR3: TGTGCCAGCAGCGCAAGAACAGGGGTCCCCACTGAAGCTTTCTTT. Translation: CASSARTGVPTEAFF.

This clone was seen once. The CDR3 bases are TGTGCCAGTAGGGGCGCTAACTATGGCTACACCTTC. Protein product: CASRGANYGYTF. The V and J genes are TRBV19 and TRBJ1-2, with D unresolved. This CDR3 spans 12 amino acids. V lost 6 bases and J 0 bases, leaving 5 bases between the germline ends. CDR1 and CDR2 (germline): LNHDA, SQIVND (reference sequence).

This clone was seen more than once but under ten times. V usage is TRBV7-9 and J usage is TRBJ2-5, with TRBD1 as a possible D gene (7 bases). Germline lookup yields CDR1 SEHNR and CDR2 FQNEAQ (reference sequence). Trimming took off 5 bases at V and 0 bases at J, with 13 bases between the two ends. There are 15 residues in the CDR3. The CDR3 protein is CASSPRGEHQETQYF. The CDR3 DNA follows: TGTGCCAGCAGCCCCAGGGGGGAACACCAAGAGACCCAGTACTTC.

This chain uses TRBV30 with TRBJ2-3, with 7 bases lining up with TRBD2. The J segment lost 3 bases and the V segment lost 0 bases, leaving 12 bases of the junction unmatched. CDR3 length: 17 amino acids. Germline V gene lookup returns CDR1 GTSNPN and CDR2 SVGIG (reference sequence). The CDR3 here is CAWSVRGSGLVTDTQYF. DNA for the CDR3: TGTGCCTGGAGTGTACGAGGTAGCGGACTAGTGACAGATACGCAGTATTTT. Looking up the rest from reference TRBV30 and TRBJ2-3 gives the full variable domain: SQTIHQWPATLVQPVGSPLSLECTVEGTSNPNLYWYRQAAGRGLQLLFYSVGIGQISSEVPQNLSASRPQDRQFILSSKKLLLSDSGFYLCAWSVRGSGLVTDTQYFGPGTRLTVL.

The rearrangement joins TRBV10-1 to TRBJ2-2, with D perhaps TRBD1 (5 bases). The CDR3 has 14 residues. Germline V lookup: CDR1 WNHNN, CDR2 SYGVQD (reference sequence). V was shortened by 3 bases and J by 3 bases, with 8 bases between the two germline ends. The chain's CDR3 is CASSETGYTGELFF. Written as DNA, the CDR3 is TGCGCCAGCAGTGAAACAGGATACACCGGGGAGCTGTTTTTT.

The J gene is TRBJ2-5, the V gene TRBV6-9; weak D call: TRBD2 (6 bases). The end of the DNA fits TRBJ2-7 better, so the J call may be wrong. CDR1 is MNHGY and CDR2 is SVAAGI in the germline V gene. This CDR3 comprises 18 residues. The CDR3 loop is CASSFYHRLERISYEQYF. The CDR3 coding sequence is TGTGCCAGCAGTTTCTACCACCGACTAGAGCGGATCTCCTACGAGCAGTACTTC.

V usage is TRBV2 and J usage is TRBJ2-7; 9 positions agree with TRBD1. The CDR3 consists of 14 residues. The germline V gene has CDR1 SNHLY and CDR2 FYNNEI. The V gene end was trimmed by 1 base and the J gene end by 7 bases; junction bases not matched to a gene: 5. In nucleotides, the CDR3 is TGTGCCAGCAGTGAAGGGACAGGGGTTCGGGAGCAGTACTTC. It yields the protein CASSEGTGVREQYF. The full variable domain, its missing parts supplied by reference TRBV2 and TRBJ2-7, is EPEVTQTPSHQVTQMGQEVILRCVPISNHLYFYWYRQILGQKVEFLVSFYNNEISEKSEIFDDQFSVERPDGSNFTLKIRSTKLEDSAMYFCASSEGTGVREQYFGPGTRLTVT.

This sequence joins TRBV10-2 and TRBJ2-2; perhaps TRBD2 as D (7 bases). The CDR3 consists of 15 residues. CDR1 is WSHSY and CDR2 is SAAADI in the germline V gene. Trimming stripped 4 bases from V and 3 bases from J, with 12 bases between. The CDR3 is CASSGQGRDTGELFF. In DNA, the CDR3 is TGCGCCAGCAGTGGTCAGGGGAGGGACACCGGGGAGCTGTTTTTT.

The rearrangement links TRBV9 to TRBJ2-1, with 10 bases that match TRBD2. V lost 4 bases to trimming and J lost 5 bases; unmatched junction nucleotides: 9. Germline V CDR1 and CDR2: SGDLS, YYNGEE. The CDR3 spans 16 residues. The CDR3 region is CASSTPSGGAHNEQFF. CDR3 bases: TGTGCCAGCAGCACGCCTAGCGGGGGCGCCCACAATGAGCAGTTCTTC. Complete variable domain (other parts from reference TRBV9 and TRBJ2-1): DSGVTQTPKHLITATGQRVTLRCSPRSGDLSVYWYQQSLDQGLQFLIQYYNGEERAKGNILERFSAQQFPDLHSELNLSSLELGDSALYFCASSTPSGGAHNEQFFGPGTRLTVL.

This sequence joins TRBV4-1 and TRBJ1-6; 10 nucleotides line up with TRBD1. This CDR3 contains 17 residues. The V segment lost 1 base and the J segment 9 bases; nucleotides outside the gene matches: 9. The germline CDR1 and CDR2 sequences are MGHRA and YSYEKL. The chain's CDR3 is CASSQALGGDRGSPLHF. The DNA of the CDR3 is TGCGCCAGCAGCCAAGCCCTGGGCGGGGACAGGGGTTCACCCCTCCACTTT.

About this clone: The junction and the germline gene differ at one end; a read error may be behind it. This chain joins TRBV7-7 and TRBJ1-2, with D unclear. Per the germline V gene, CDR1 is SSHAT and CDR2 is FNYEAQ (reference sequence). The CDR3 spans 14 residues. The CDR3 spells CASSPLVADYGYTF. DNA for the CDR3: TGTGCTAGCAGCCCCCTAGTCGCTGACTATGGCTACACCTTC.

A remark on this clone: Because it lacks the conserved phenylalanine or tryptophan at the end, this CDR3 is likely a read error. It is unclear where the CDR3 begins or ends on the DNA, so no DNA is shown, and the CDR3 is as TCRdb lists it. The chain uses TRBV2 and TRBJ2-7; TRBD1, the table's D call, lacks a check against the DNA. Germline CDR1 is SNHLY and CDR2 is FYNNEI. Including both end residues, the CDR3 is 12 amino acids long. The CDR3 is CASSSGTGPLFL.

The chain has TRBV9 and TRBJ2-3; 7 nucleotides align to TRBD2. Germline V lookup: CDR1 SGDLS, CDR2 YYNGEE. The CDR3 length is 15 residues. V trimming: 4 bases; J trimming: 2 bases; junction bases outside the gene matches: 7. DNA for the CDR3: TGTGCCAGCAGCAAAGGCGGGGGATTCACAGATACGCAGTATTTT. It codes for CASSKGGGFTDTQYF.

The chain carries TRBV6-1 and TRBJ1-2, with 10 nucleotides matching TRBD1. J lost 8 bases, V lost 6 bases, and 6 bases had no gene match. The CDR3 length is 13 residues. Germline loops: CDR1 MNHNS, CDR2 SASEGT. The CDR3 DNA follows: TGTGCCAGCAGGGGACAGGGGTTCGTCGGCTACACCTTC. Its protein is CASRGQGFVGYTF.

The V and J genes are TRBV6-8 and TRBJ2-1; 7 bases align to TRBD2. V shed 5 bases and J 8 bases; nucleotides not matched to a gene: 12. Per germline, CDR1 MNHGY and CDR2 SAAAGT. This CDR3 spans 15 amino acids. As DNA, the CDR3 is TGTGCCAGCAGTGCCCTCGGGTTGGCGGGGGATGAGCAGTTCTTC. Translated: CASSALGLAGDEQFF.

The chain has TRBV6-5 and TRBJ2-7; D remains ambiguous. The CDR3 is 11 residues long. With 4 bases removed from V and 3 bases from J, the gap between germline ends came to 4 bases. The germline CDR1 and CDR2 sequences are MNHEY and SVGAGI. The CDR3 DNA sequence: TGTGCCAGCAGTTCAGTCTACGAGCAGTACTTC. Translating gives CASSSVYEQYF.

The CDR3 spells CASSIFGDTTRDQLFF. The CDR3 DNA sequence: TGTGCCAGTAGTATATTCGGGGATACTACGCGCGATCAACTGTTTTTT. This chain connects TRBV19 to TRBJ1-4; D unresolved. The CDR3 contains 16 residues. Trimming removed 2 bases from V and 12 bases from J, with 22 bases in between. In germline, CDR1 is LNHDA, CDR2 SQIVND (reference sequence). Looking up the rest from reference TRBV19 and TRBJ1-4 gives the full variable domain: DGGITQSPKYLFRKEGQNVTLSCEQNLNHDAMYWYRQDPGQGLRLIYYSQIVNDFQKGDIAEGYSVSREKKESFPLTVTSAQKNPTAFYLCASSIFGDTTRDQLFFGSGTQLSVL.

The rearrangement links TRBV11-2 to TRBJ2-5, with D unclear. CDR1 is SGHAT, CDR2 FQNNGV, per germline. With 2 bases removed from V and 5 bases from J, the gap between germline ends came to 6 bases. This CDR3 comprises 12 residues. CDR3 in amino acids: CASSLSRETQYF. The CDR3 DNA reads TGTGCCAGCAGCTTAAGTCGGGAGACCCAGTACTTC.

The chain is built from TRBV5-6 and TRBJ2-3; a possible D gene is TRBD1 (5 bases). This CDR3 has 14 residues. V lost 1 base and J 0 bases, leaving 6 bases between the germline ends. CDR1 and CDR2 from the germline V gene are SGHDT and YYEEEE. The CDR3, as DNA: TGTGCCAGCAGCTTGCCAGGGAGCACAGATACGCAGTATTTT. Protein: CASSLPGSTDTQYF.

This sequence joins TRBV2 and TRBJ2-3, with D unresolved. This CDR3 region has 14 residues. Per the germline V gene, CDR1 is SNHLY and CDR2 is FYNNEI. V gave up 1 base and J gave up 5 bases, with 10 bases separating them. The CDR3 DNA sequence: TGTGCCAGCAGTGAAGGGCAGGTTAGAGATACGCAGTATTTT. This sequence encodes CASSEGQVRDTQYF.

This chain uses TRBV11-1 with TRBJ1-1; D possibly corresponds to TRBD1 (5 bases). Trimming took off 5 bases at V and 4 bases at J, with 17 bases between the two ends. This CDR3 has 15 residues. Germline loops: CDR1 SGHAT, CDR2 FQDESV (reference sequence). CDR3 coding DNA: TGTGCCAGCAGCCCTGACCTAGGGGCTGGCACTGAAGCTTTCTTT. Residues: CASSPDLGAGTEAFF. Drawing the rest from reference TRBV11-1 and TRBJ1-1, the complete variable domain is EAEVAQSPRYKITEKSQAVAFWCDPISGHATLYWYRQILGQGPELLVQFQDESVVDDSQLPKDRFSAERLKGVDSTLKIQPAELGDSAMYLCASSPDLGAGTEAFFGQGTRLTVV.

The rearrangement uses TRBV2 and TRBJ1-2; D is perhaps TRBD1 (5 bases). Trimming took off 8 bases at V and 5 bases at J, with 21 bases between the two ends. CDR1 and CDR2 (germline): SNHLY, FYNNEI. The CDR3 is 15 residues long. CDR3 sequence reads: CASPEDRQTRYGYTF. The CDR3 DNA follows: TGTGCCAGCCCCGAGGATAGACAGACTAGATATGGCTACACCTTC.

This clone was observed a few times. The rearrangement joins TRBV7-2 to TRBJ1-2; TRBD1 aligns across 9 bases. Germline-derived CDR1 and CDR2 are SGHTA and FQGNSA. V was clipped by 1 base and J by 2 bases; unmatched bases: 5. The CDR3 is 16 residues long. This CDR3 reads CASSLGTGTGNYGYTF. For the CDR3, the DNA is TGTGCCAGCAGCTTAGGGACCGGGACAGGGAACTATGGCTACACCTTC.

This rearrangement joins TRBV30 to TRBJ1-2, with TRBD1 identical over 7 bases. The CDR3 length is 12 residues. V dropped 3 bases and J dropped 5; count of bases not matched to a gene: 3. Germline V gives CDR1 GTSNPN, CDR2 SVGIG (reference sequence). CDR3 amino acids: CAWRQGGYGYTF. CDR3 DNA: TGTGCCTGGAGGCAGGGGGGATATGGCTACACCTTC.

With regard to this clone: This specimen includes other DNA sequences encoding the same CDR3. The CDR3 bases are TGTGCCAGCAGCCCTAGCGGGGGGGCGTGGGAGACCCAGTACTTC. Its translation is CASSPSGGAWETQYF. This chain uses TRBV11-2 with TRBJ2-5, with 12 bases identical to TRBD2. Germline CDR1 SGHAT, CDR2 FQNNGV. V lost 5 bases and J lost 5; bases outside the gene matches: 6. The CDR3 is 15 residues long.

This clone was detected only a few times. V usage is TRBV7-9 and J usage is TRBJ1-2; 7 positions match TRBD1. V lost 2 bases, J lost 0 bases, and 6 bases stayed unmatched. Germline loops: CDR1 SEHNR, CDR2 FQNEAQ (reference sequence). The CDR3 covers 16 residues. This CDR3 reads CASSLSGGTTNYGYTF. DNA of the CDR3: TGTGCCAGCAGCTTATCAGGGGGGACAACTAACTATGGCTACACCTTC.